One TCR beta chain is described in this entry. Germline loops: CDR1 ENHRY, CDR2 SYGVKD. The ends lost 4 bases at V and 5 bases at J; junction bases unmatched: 7. The CDR3 loop spans 14 amino acids. The sample comes from a study of T cell changes during pregnancy in multiple sclerosis. Sequenced by immunoSEQ multiplex PCR; TCRdb stores in-frame clones only, minus some. The sample holds about 38,000 clones, more than 85% seen once. The TCR was taken from a female donor with multiple sclerosis, enrolled in a pregnancy study. The gene calls are TRBV10-3 and TRBJ1-1, with 7 positions matching TRBD1. The sample in question was CD8+ T cells from peripheral blood mononuclear cells, obtained after pregnancy. The CDR3 sequence is CAISGGGARTEAFF. Written as DNA, the CDR3 is TGTGCCATCAGTGGAGGGGGCGCACGGACTGAAGCTTTCTTT.